The 2 T cell receptor beta chains reported below all come from one sample, sequenced in a study of OX40 agonist ivuxolimab in advanced cancers. TCRdb keeps only in-frame clones here, not all; method: immunoSEQ multiplex PCR. The table lists more than 65,000 clones, about 92% of them singletons. The specimen was CD4+ or CD8+ T cells sorted from blood, collected in a trial of the OX40 agonist ivuxolimab. These receptors all stem from an adult with an advanced solid tumor such as melanoma, head and neck, liver or kidney cancer.

This chain links TRBV5-8 with TRBJ2-7; TRBD1 matches at 7 bases. Germline V gene data show CDR1 as SGHTS and CDR2 as YDEGEE. The CDR3 is made up of 16 amino acids. V gave up 1 base and J gave up 6 bases; unmatched junction bases: 13. Written as DNA, the CDR3 is TGTGCCAGCAGCTTGAGGTGGGCCTCGACAGGGCGCGAGCAGTACTTC. It codes for CASSLRWASTGREQYF.

The chain links TRBV19 to TRBJ2-7, with D possibly being TRBD1 or TRBD2 (5 bases each). CDR3 length equals 14 residues. V lost 5 bases and J 2 bases, leaving 13 bases between the germline ends. Germline-derived CDR1 and CDR2 are LNHDA and SQIVND (reference sequence). The DNA for the CDR3 is TGTGCCAGTAGTTCCGGGACCCCCACCTACGAGCAGTACTTC. Its protein product is CASSSGTPTYEQYF.